What follows are 32 T cell receptor beta chains derived from one specimen sequenced in a study of cytomegalovirus exposure and HLA in healthy donors. Primers included in the PCR were 60 Vbeta and 13 Jbeta primers. The data were produced by immunoSEQ multiplex PCR, yet TCRdb's version contains in-frame clones alone and is incomplete. The repertoire has under 150,000 clones, approximately 68% of them found once; the top ten carry 2% to 2.5%. Material: PBMCs. Receptor source: a man aged 35 to 55 in good health and CMV-seronegative.

The V gene is TRBV25-1, the J gene TRBJ1-6; perhaps TRBD1 as D (5 bases). Germline V gene sequence: CDR1 MGHDK, CDR2 SYGVNS. The CDR3 contains 14 residues. Trimming shortened V by 3 bases and J by 7 bases, and 10 bases separated the two germline ends. The CDR3 sequence: CASSDRQRNSPLHF. CDR3 sequence (DNA): TGTGCCAGCAGTGACCGACAGCGAAATTCACCCCTCCACTTT.

This chain joins TRBV6-4 and TRBJ2-5, with a possible D match to TRBD1 (5 bases). The CDR3 spans 15 residues. The V gene's germline CDR1 is MRHNA and CDR2 SNTAGT. V shed 4 bases and J shed 2 bases, with 14 bases lying between them. The CDR3 sequence: CASSGPTRQQETQYF. The CDR3 DNA reads as TGTGCCAGCAGTGGCCCAACCCGACAGCAAGAGACCCAGTACTTC.

The V and J genes are TRBV16 and TRBJ2-1; 8 bases are a match to TRBD1. The trim removed 1 base at V and 1 base at J, leaving 3 bases unmatched. CDR1 and CDR2 (germline): KGHSY, FQNENV. The CDR3 is made up of 16 amino acids. The CDR3 DNA reads TGTGCCAGCAGCCAATTAAACAGGGGGTCCTACAATGAGCAGTTCTTC. Its protein is CASSQLNRGSYNEQFF.

V and J are TRBV15 and TRBJ2-5; no reliable D call. Trimming left V 0 bases short and J 5 bases short, with 7 bases between. Germline V CDR1 and CDR2: LNHNV, YYDKDF (reference sequence). The CDR3 totals 13 residues. In DNA form, the CDR3 reads TGTGCCACCAGCAGAGATGCCAGGGAGACCCAGTACTTC. Translated: CATSRDARETQYF.

The V and J genes are TRBV5-8 and TRBJ2-2; TRBD2 matches 9 bases. Trimming removed 0 bases from V and 6 bases from J; junction bases left unmatched: 9. CDR1 is SGHTS and CDR2 is YDEGEE in the germline V gene. The CDR3 consists of 17 residues. DNA for the CDR3: TGTGCCAGCAGCTTGGGGGTAGCGGGGGTCGGATCCGGGGAGCTGTTTTTT. Its protein product is CASSLGVAGVGSGELFF.

This clone occurred a few times. The V and J genes are TRBV10-3 and TRBJ2-7, with D uncertain. The CDR3 length is 11 residues. V was clipped by 3 bases and J by 5 bases, with 5 bases between them. Germline V gene data show CDR1 as ENHRY and CDR2 as SYGVKD. The CDR3 here is CAISEQDEQYF. Written as DNA, the CDR3 is TGTGCCATCAGTGAACAAGACGAGCAGTACTTC.

A word on this clone: Mismatch with germline at one junction end may stem from a read error. This chain joins TRBV28 and TRBJ1-2; perhaps TRBD1 as D (5 bases). CDR3 length: 14 residues. Germline V gene sequence: CDR1 MDHEN, CDR2 SYDVKM. The CDR3 here is CASRPGGTNYGYPF. The CDR3 coding sequence is TGTGCCAGCAGACCGGGGGGAACTAACTATGGCTACCCCTTC.

The chain couples TRBV10-2 to TRBJ2-7; 10 positions agree with TRBD1. Trimming took 9 bases from V and 3 from J; bases not matched to a gene: 5. CDR1 WSHSY and CDR2 SAAADI come from the germline V gene. This CDR3 contains 13 residues. CDR3 coding DNA: TGCGCCAGTTCGACAGGGGGCTACTACGAGCAGTACTTC. Residues: CASSTGGYYEQYF.

This chain joins TRBV25-1 and TRBJ1-2; the match to TRBD1 covers 10 bases. The ends lost 4 bases at V and 7 bases at J; junction bases unmatched: 6. This CDR3 has 14 residues. Germline lookup yields CDR1 MGHDK and CDR2 SYGVNS. For the CDR3, the DNA is TGTGCCAGCAGTGGTGACAGGGGGCCTACTGGCTACACCTTC. Its translation: CASSGDRGPTGYTF.

The chain joins TRBV5-1 to TRBJ1-4; TRBD1 is a possible D gene (5 bases). The V gene's germline CDR1 is SGHRS and CDR2 YFSETQ. Trimming shortened V by 4 bases and J by 3 bases, and 16 bases separated the two germline ends. This CDR3 comprises 16 residues. For the CDR3, the DNA is TGCGCCAGCAGCCCAGGGCGGAGGGGAGCTAATGAAAAACTGTTTTTT. Protein sequence: CASSPGRRGANEKLFF.

The chain uses TRBV4-2 and TRBJ2-1; 8 bases map to TRBD2. Trimming removed 1 base from V and 8 bases from J; junction bases left unmatched: 7. The CDR3 contains 15 residues. Germline CDR1 reads LGHNA; CDR2 reads YNFKEQ. CDR3 DNA: TGTGCCAGCAGCCAAGGGACGGGGGGGTTCTATGAGCAGTTCTTC. It yields the protein CASSQGTGGFYEQFF.

This sequence joins TRBV4-2 and TRBJ2-1, with 11 bases that match TRBD2. Germline CDR1 and CDR2: LGHNA and YNFKEQ. With 4 bases clipped from V and 5 bases from J, the junction kept 10 bases outside the gene matches. The CDR3 runs 17 residues. CDR3 region: CASSPPGLAGGHNEQFF. CDR3 sequence (DNA): TGTGCCAGCAGCCCCCCCGGGCTAGCGGGGGGTCACAATGAGCAGTTCTTC.

The sample holds a few counts of this clone. The CDR3 is CASSLGGAGGRNEQYF. The CDR3 DNA sequence: TGTGCCAGCAGCTTAGGAGGAGCGGGGGGGCGGAACGAGCAGTACTTC. The genes are TRBV7-7 and TRBJ2-7; 10 positions agree with TRBD2. The length of the CDR3 is 16 residues. J was trimmed by 5 bases and V by 1 base; bases with no gene match: 8. CDR1 SSHAT and CDR2 FNYEAQ come from the germline V gene (reference sequence). Drawing the rest from reference TRBV7-7 and TRBJ2-7, the complete variable domain is GAGVSQSPRYKVTKRGQDVTLRCDPISSHATLYWYQQALGQGPEFLTYFNYEAQPDKSGLPSDRFSAERPEGSISTLTIQRTEQRDSAMYRCASSLGGAGGRNEQYFGPGTRLTVT.

The chain has TRBV27 and TRBJ1-2, with 7 bases fitting TRBD1. The CDR3 is 16 residues long. CDR1 and CDR2 from the germline V gene are MNHEY and SMNVEV (reference sequence). V was clipped by 8 bases and J by 6 bases; unmatched bases: 18. The CDR3 is CASALRGQEDLDGYTF. In nucleotides, the CDR3 is TGTGCCAGCGCTTTGAGAGGACAGGAGGACCTTGATGGCTACACCTTC.

V and J are TRBV11-2 and TRBJ2-5; D may be TRBD2 (5 bases). The germline V gene encodes CDR1 SGHAT and CDR2 FQNNGV. The germline V and J ends were trimmed by 1 base and 2 bases, with 11 bases remaining between them. This CDR3 comprises 15 residues. CDR3 nucleotide sequence: TGTGCCAGCAGCTTAGTGTACGGCGGGCAAGAGACCCAGTACTTC. This translates into CASSLVYGGQETQYF. Drawing the rest from reference TRBV11-2 and TRBJ2-5, the complete variable domain is EAGVAQSPRYKIIEKRQSVAFWCNPISGHATLYWYQQILGQGPKLLIQFQNNGVVDDSQLPKDRFSAERLKGVDSTLKIQPAKLEDSAVYLCASSLVYGGQETQYFGPGTRLLVL.

This chain joins TRBV7-2 and TRBJ2-7; TRBD1 matches 7 bases. This CDR3 has 16 amino acids. J lost 0 bases, V lost 5 bases, and 10 bases had no gene match. Germline values: CDR1 SGHTA, CDR2 FQGNSA. The CDR3 protein is CASSPAGTGVSYEQYF. CDR3 nucleotide sequence: TGTGCCAGCAGCCCGGCCGGTACAGGGGTCTCCTACGAGCAGTACTTC.

This rearrangement joins TRBV20-1 to TRBJ2-5; D is uncertain. Germline V lookup: CDR1 DFQATT, CDR2 SNEGSKA (reference sequence). The CDR3 has 11 amino acids. V was clipped by 1 base and J by 5 bases, with 5 bases between them. The CDR3 region has the DNA TGCAGTGCTAGAGTCGTGGAGACCCAGTACTTC. Encoded protein: CSARVVETQYF.

The chain carries TRBV10-1 and TRBJ2-3; no firm D call. V lost 2 bases and J lost 2, with 8 bases in between. Germline CDR1 is WNHNN and CDR2 is SYGVQD (reference sequence). There are 14 residues in the CDR3. For the CDR3, the DNA is TGCGCCAGCAGTGAGGAGGTGCCCACAGATACGCAGTATTTT. Its protein product is CASSEEVPTDTQYF.

The rearrangement links TRBV18 to TRBJ2-2, with D possibly TRBD2 on 7 matching bases. This CDR3 comprises 15 residues. Germline CDR1 and CDR2: KGHSH and LQKENI. The germline V and J ends were trimmed by 2 bases and 5 bases, with 12 bases remaining between them. Here the CDR3 reads CASSPAGARTGELFF. The CDR3 DNA sequence: TGTGCCAGCTCACCAGCGGGGGCTCGAACCGGGGAGCTGTTTTTT.

V is TRBV15 and J is TRBJ2-5, with D unresolved. Trimming removed 0 bases from V and 4 bases from J, with 9 bases in between. CDR3 length: 14 amino acids. The germline V gene encodes CDR1 LNHNV and CDR2 YYDKDF (reference sequence). CDR3 protein: CATSRDHSGETQYF. The CDR3 DNA reads TGTGCCACCAGCAGAGATCATTCCGGAGAGACCCAGTACTTC.

The chain combines TRBV14 with TRBJ2-5, with 7 bases that match TRBD1. Unmatched junction bases numbered 7, after V lost 4 bases and J lost 5 bases. The CDR3 is 14 amino acids. Per the germline V gene, CDR1 is SGHDN and CDR2 is FVKESK. CDR3 in DNA: TGTGCCAGCAGCCGATTGGGACAGCTGGAGACCCAGTACTTC. This codes for CASSRLGQLETQYF.

The rearrangement uses TRBV27 and TRBJ2-7; possible D gene TRBD2, 5 bases. Germline V gene data show CDR1 as MNHEY and CDR2 as SMNVEV (reference sequence). The CDR3 runs 14 residues. V was shortened by 2 bases and J by 2 bases, with 10 bases between the two germline ends. The CDR3 protein is CASSLVASTYEQYF. CDR3 in DNA: TGTGCCAGCAGTTTAGTGGCTAGCACCTACGAGCAGTACTTC.

The rearrangement joins TRBV2 to TRBJ1-5; D perhaps matches TRBD1 (6 bases). The germline V and J ends were trimmed by 6 bases and 7 bases, with 16 bases remaining between them. The V gene's germline CDR1 is SNHLY and CDR2 FYNNEI. This CDR3 spans 14 amino acids. The CDR3: CASSKNRALQPQHF. The CDR3 DNA sequence: TGTGCCAGCAGCAAGAACAGGGCCCTACAGCCCCAGCATTTT.

The rearrangement joins TRBV6-6 to TRBJ2-7; 7 nucleotides line up with TRBD1. Per germline, CDR1 MNHNY and CDR2 SVGAGI (reference sequence). V lost 8 bases to trimming and J lost 5 bases; unmatched junction nucleotides: 9. CDR3 length equals 13 residues. The CDR3: CASFDRVGDEQYF. The DNA of the CDR3 is TGTGCCAGCTTTGACAGGGTTGGGGACGAGCAGTACTTC.

V is TRBV9 and J is TRBJ1-3, with a possible D match to TRBD1 (5 bases). The germline V gene encodes CDR1 SGDLS and CDR2 YYNGEE. CDR3 length equals 15 residues. Trimming cost V 0 bases and J 0 bases, with 7 bases left between them. The CDR3 DNA is TGTGCCAGCAGCGTAGAAGGGGACTCTGGAAACACCATATATTTT. It is translated as CASSVEGDSGNTIYF.

The chain employs TRBV7-3 and TRBJ2-1; no firm D call. The germline V gene encodes CDR1 SGHTA and CDR2 FQGTGA. Trimming left V 0 bases short and J 0 bases short, with 9 bases between. The CDR3 is 16 residues long. This CDR3 reads CASSLTGPSSYNEQFF. CDR3 coding DNA: TGTGCCAGCAGCTTAACTGGGCCGAGCTCCTACAATGAGCAGTTCTTC.

The V and J genes are TRBV19 and TRBJ2-5, with 8 bases lining up with TRBD1. Per germline, CDR1 LNHDA and CDR2 SQIVND (reference sequence). CDR3 length: 14 amino acids. V trimming: 6 bases; J trimming: 7 bases; junction bases outside the gene matches: 10. CDR3 region: CASSGGQALRTQYF. The CDR3 bases are TGTGCCAGTAGCGGGGGACAGGCCTTAAGGACCCAGTACTTC.

V usage is TRBV9 and J usage is TRBJ2-7; 10 bases map to TRBD1. The J segment lost 2 bases and the V segment lost 3 bases, leaving 5 bases of the junction unmatched. There are 15 residues in the CDR3. Germline V gene data show CDR1 as SGDLS and CDR2 as YYNGEE. The CDR3 sequence: CASSGGDRGTYEQYF. CDR3 nucleotides: TGTGCCAGCAGCGGCGGGGACAGGGGAACCTACGAGCAGTACTTC.

J is TRBJ2-1 and V is TRBV4-1; the match to TRBD1 covers 7 bases. This CDR3 contains 17 residues. With 1 base clipped from V and 2 bases from J, the junction kept 8 bases outside the gene matches. Germline CDR1 and CDR2: MGHRA and YSYEKL. CDR3 amino acids: CASSQVHIGTAYNEQFF. The CDR3 DNA reads as TGCGCCAGCAGCCAAGTCCACATTGGGACAGCCTACAATGAGCAGTTCTTC.

V gene TRBV9 combines with J gene TRBJ2-7; TRBD2 matches at 7 bases. The CDR3 loop spans 15 amino acids. The junction had 10 bases not matched to a gene; V was cut back by 4 bases and J by 3 bases. Germline assignment: CDR1 SGDLS and CDR2 YYNGEE. The CDR3 DNA reads as TGTGCCAGCAGCCTGAGCGGGGTATCAGGCTACGAGCAGTACTTC. Translated: CASSLSGVSGYEQYF.

Here the CDR3 reads CASSLTSGVNEQFF. In DNA, the CDR3 is TGTGCCAGCAGTTTGACTAGCGGGGTGAATGAGCAGTTCTTC. The chain is built from TRBV6-1 and TRBJ2-1; 11 bases are a match to TRBD2. CDR3 length equals 14 residues. The V gene's germline CDR1 is MNHNS and CDR2 SASEGT. The trim removed 5 bases at V and 7 bases at J, leaving 4 bases unmatched.

V usage is TRBV2 and J usage is TRBJ1-5, with D hard to call. V was trimmed by 2 bases and J by 0 bases, leaving 8 bases between them. Per germline, CDR1 SNHLY and CDR2 FYNNEI. The CDR3 is 15 amino acids. The CDR3 sequence: CASSESGYSNQPQHF. CDR3 sequence (DNA): TGTGCCAGCAGTGAATCGGGGTATAGCAATCAGCCCCAGCATTTT.